These 25 T cell receptor beta chains were sequenced from one sample in a study of blood T cell repertoires in COVID-19 (dated by TCRdb to the early 2020s). Libraries were made using the immunoSEQ multiplex PCR assay. As stored in TCRdb, this immuneACCESS dataset retains in-frame rearrangements with V and J assigned. A fraction of the clones does not appear; measured against another copy, unresolved V genes explain less than half of the discrepancy, and the remainder lacks a known reason. The sample includes some 110,000 clones, with 70% to 80% observed a single time. The ten largest clones capture about 2.7% of the sample. The material sequenced was peripheral blood. All receptors come from a middle-aged man with acute or convalescent COVID-19.

A few counts support this clone. The J gene is TRBJ1-2, the V gene TRBV7-9; 8 bases map to TRBD1. J gave up 4 bases and V 1 base, and 8 bases lay outside the gene matches. Germline V gives CDR1 SEHNR, CDR2 FQNEAQ (reference sequence). The CDR3 is 16 amino acids. The DNA of the CDR3 is TGTGCCAGCAGCTTAGATTCAGGGGGCGTTGTCTATGGCTACACCTTC. Translation gives CASSLDSGGVVYGYTF.

The chain employs TRBV4-1 and TRBJ2-1, with 11 bases that match TRBD2. The CDR3 spans 15 residues. V was clipped by 4 bases and J by 8 bases; unmatched bases: 7. Germline values: CDR1 MGHRA, CDR2 YSYEKL. CDR3 amino acids: CASSPTSGAPDEQFF. CDR3 sequence (DNA): TGCGCCAGCAGCCCGACTAGCGGGGCCCCCGATGAGCAGTTCTTC.

The V call is TRBV5-4, the J call TRBJ2-5; 11 nucleotides align to TRBD2. Germline V gene sequence: CDR1 SGHNT, CDR2 YYREEE (reference sequence). V lost 9 bases, J lost 3 bases, and 4 bases stayed unmatched. This CDR3 spans 13 amino acids. Here the CDR3 reads CATQLAGEETQYF. The DNA for the CDR3 is TGTGCCACGCAACTAGCGGGAGAAGAGACCCAGTACTTC.

The rearrangement joins TRBV5-5 to TRBJ1-2, with 10 bases aligning to TRBD1. The CDR3 loop spans 14 amino acids. The ends lost 6 bases at V and 4 bases at J; junction bases unmatched: 6. CDR1 is SGHKS, CDR2 YYEKEE, per germline (reference sequence). CDR3 bases: TGTGCCAGCAAGACAGGGGGCGGAATCTATGGCTACACCTTC. Translation: CASKTGGGIYGYTF.

The DNA of the CDR3 is TGTGCCAGTAGTATAGAGCTAGCGGGAGGATTTGAGCAGTTCTTC. Its translation is CASSIELAGGFEQFF. The V and J genes are TRBV19 and TRBJ2-1; 11 nucleotides agree with TRBD2. This CDR3 contains 15 residues. Germline trimming cut 0 bases from V and 9 bases from J; bases unmatched to any gene: 4. Germline CDR1 LNHDA, CDR2 SQIVND (reference sequence).

The V gene is TRBV11-2, the J gene TRBJ2-7; 12 nucleotides line up with TRBD2. V dropped 2 bases and J dropped 6; count of bases not matched to a gene: 11. Germline V gives CDR1 SGHAT, CDR2 FQNNGV. This CDR3 comprises 17 residues. Here the CDR3 reads CASSLLPPSGRASEQYF. CDR3 DNA: TGTGCCAGCAGCTTACTTCCCCCTAGCGGGAGGGCCTCCGAGCAGTACTTC.

The chain joins TRBV11-2 to TRBJ1-1; 10 bases align to TRBD1. Losses at the gene ends were 3 bases for V and 4 bases for J; bases not matched to a gene: 5. Germline CDR1 reads SGHAT; CDR2 reads FQNNGV. The CDR3 totals 15 residues. The CDR3 region is CASSFWTGGLTEAFF. Written as DNA, the CDR3 is TGTGCCAGCAGCTTTTGGACAGGGGGACTCACTGAAGCTTTCTTT.

This chain connects TRBV28 to TRBJ2-3, with D maybe TRBD1 (6 bases). The CDR3 totals 17 residues. Per germline, CDR1 MDHEN and CDR2 SYDVKM. V was clipped by 3 bases and J by 1 base, with 17 bases between them. The CDR3 reads CASSLDLRGTGTDTQYF. The CDR3 DNA reads as TGTGCCAGCAGTTTGGACCTCAGGGGAACAGGCACAGATACGCAGTATTTT.

The V call is TRBV3-1 (or the pseudogene TRBV3-2), the J call TRBJ1-4; D gene unclear. The CDR3 extends over 14 amino acids. Germline lookup yields CDR1 LGHDT and CDR2 YNNKEL (reference sequence). The V and J ends lost 1 base and 6 bases respectively, with 9 bases between them. The CDR3 sequence: CASSQAWLDEKLFF. CDR3 coding DNA: TGTGCCAGCAGCCAAGCCTGGCTGGATGAAAAACTGTTTTTT.

This clone was found once. The chain links TRBV28 to TRBJ2-7; unclear D gene. The CDR3 spans 11 residues. Trimming took 6 bases from V and 5 from J, leaving 8 bases between them. Germline V CDR1 and CDR2: MDHEN, SYDVKM. The CDR3 loop is CASSLINEQYF. The CDR3 DNA reads as TGTGCCAGCAGCCTAATCAACGAGCAGTACTTC.

With respect to this clone: The identical CDR3 is also encoded by other nucleotide sequences in the sample. This chain connects TRBV6-5 to TRBJ1-2; TRBD1 aligns across 7 bases. Germline V gene data show CDR1 as MNHEY and CDR2 as SVGAGI. J was trimmed by 2 bases and V by 6 bases; bases with no gene match: 9. This CDR3 comprises 15 residues. CDR3 bases: TGTGCCAGCAGCCGTTCTCCACAGGGGAACTATGGCTACACCTTC. This codes for CASSRSPQGNYGYTF.

The chain combines TRBV19 with TRBJ1-6, with D tentatively TRBD1 (5 bases). The V and J ends lost 6 bases and 9 bases respectively, with 15 bases between them. This CDR3 comprises 14 residues. Germline CDR1 reads LNHDA; CDR2 reads SQIVND (reference sequence). CDR3 DNA: TGTGCCAGTAGCCCCGATCGGGACTCTTCACCCCTCCACTTT. Translated: CASSPDRDSSPLHF.

The chain joins TRBV3-1 (or the pseudogene TRBV3-2) to TRBJ1-3; D might be TRBD1 (5 bases). Germline V gene sequence: CDR1 LGHDT, CDR2 YNNKEL (reference sequence). Trimming shortened V by 2 bases and J by 7 bases, and 12 bases separated the two germline ends. This CDR3 has 14 amino acids. CDR3 residues: CASSQLPKGNTIYF. The CDR3, as DNA: TGTGCCAGCAGCCAATTGCCGAAGGGGAACACCATATATTTT.

The V call is TRBV3-1 (or the pseudogene TRBV3-2), the J call TRBJ2-3; TRBD2 aligns across 11 bases. Per the germline V gene, CDR1 is LGHDT and CDR2 is YNNKEL (reference sequence). The length of the CDR3 is 16 residues. J lost 4 bases, V lost 3 bases, and 6 bases had no gene match. CDR3 coding DNA: TGTGCCAGCAGCCATCCGACTAGCGGGATCGCAGATACGCAGTATTTT. Protein sequence: CASSHPTSGIADTQYF.

V is TRBV7-2 and J is TRBJ2-1; 7 nucleotides agree with TRBD2. The CDR3 contains 13 residues. V dropped 1 base and J dropped 9; count of bases not matched to a gene: 3. Germline CDR1 and CDR2: SGHTA and FQGNSA. The CDR3 sequence: CASSLERGREQFF. The CDR3 coding sequence is TGTGCCAGCAGCTTAGAGCGGGGTCGTGAGCAGTTCTTC.

This clone was recorded once. The V gene is TRBV2, the J gene TRBJ1-1; D may be TRBD1 (5 bases). V lost 10 bases and J lost 8, with 32 bases in between. CDR3 length: 17 amino acids. Germline V gives CDR1 SNHLY, CDR2 FYNNEI. The CDR3 protein is CATAGRQGHSVFSEAFF. The CDR3 DNA reads TGTGCCACAGCCGGCAGGCAGGGCCATTCAGTATTCTCCGAAGCTTTCTTT.

This rearrangement joins TRBV27 to TRBJ2-1; 16 positions agree with TRBD2. The CDR3 length is 20 residues. Per germline, CDR1 MNHEY and CDR2 SMNVEV (reference sequence). V dropped 5 bases and J dropped 0; count of bases not matched to a gene: 10. The CDR3 spells CASSAWGLAGGPLSYNEQFF. The CDR3 coding sequence is TGTGCCAGCAGTGCCTGGGGACTAGCGGGGGGGCCCCTCTCCTACAATGAGCAGTTCTTC.

The chain has TRBV5-1 and TRBJ2-3, with 9 nucleotides matching TRBD2. Trimming removed 0 bases from V and 0 bases from J; junction bases left unmatched: 11. The CDR3 is 19 residues long. Germline V gives CDR1 SGHRS, CDR2 YFSETQ. CDR3: CASSLARGQRGESTDTQYF. CDR3 bases: TGCGCCAGCAGCTTGGCCCGGGGACAGCGGGGGGAAAGCACAGATACGCAGTATTTT. Drawing the rest from reference TRBV5-1 and TRBJ2-3, the complete variable domain is KAGVTQTPRYLIKTRGQQVTLSCSPISGHRSVSWYQQTPGQGLQFLFEYFSETQRNKGNFPGRFSGRQFSNSRSEMNVSTLELGDSALYLCASSLARGQRGESTDTQYFGPGTRLTVL.

Only one count was recorded for this clone. The V and J genes are TRBV11-3 and TRBJ1-4; D gene unclear. V lost 5 bases and J 0 bases, leaving 10 bases between the germline ends. In germline, CDR1 is SGHNT, CDR2 YENEEA. There are 15 residues in the CDR3. This CDR3 is CASSTPESTNEKLFF. In DNA form, the CDR3 reads TGTGCCAGCAGCACCCCAGAATCAACTAATGAAAAACTGTTTTTT.

To note about this clone: This sample also contains other DNA sequences that code for the same CDR3. The chain carries TRBV5-8 and TRBJ1-1; D might be TRBD1 (6 bases). The CDR3 contains 15 residues. Per the germline V gene, CDR1 is SGHTS and CDR2 is YDEGEE. Trimming cost V 2 bases and J 8 bases, with 19 bases left between them. DNA of the CDR3: TGTGCCAGCAGCTTAAGAAGGCAGGGGCTATCGGAAGCTTTCTTT. Encoded protein: CASSLRRQGLSEAFF.

This clone was detected only once. The chain joins TRBV5-6 to TRBJ1-4; TRBD1 might be the D (5 bases). There are 15 residues in the CDR3. V shed 2 bases and J shed 0 bases, with 8 bases lying between them. Looked up from germline, CDR1 is SGHDT and CDR2 is YYEEEE. CDR3 DNA sequence: TGTGCCAGCAGCTTACAACAGGCAACTAATGAAAAACTGTTTTTT. As protein: CASSLQQATNEKLFF.

This clone has a handful of counts. This chain joins TRBV3-1 (or the pseudogene TRBV3-2) and TRBJ1-2; TRBD1 matches at 12 bases. J was trimmed by 3 bases and V by 5 bases; bases with no gene match: 4. CDR1 is LGHDT, CDR2 YNNKEL, per germline (reference sequence). There are 15 residues in the CDR3. Here the CDR3 DNA reads TGTGCCAGCAGCACGGGGACAGGGGGCGACTATGGCTACACCTTC. Translating gives CASSTGTGGDYGYTF.

The rearrangement links TRBV7-3 to TRBJ2-5; possible D gene TRBD2, 6 bases. Trimming took 0 bases from V and 2 from J, leaving 13 bases between them. The CDR3 is 16 residues long. The germline V gene has CDR1 SGHTA and CDR2 FQGTGA. The DNA of the CDR3 is TGTGCCAGCAGCTTAACAGCGAACGGGGGTCAAGAGACCCAGTACTTC. It translates to CASSLTANGGQETQYF.

The gene calls are TRBV5-1 and TRBJ1-4, with D unresolved. Per the germline V gene, CDR1 is SGHRS and CDR2 is YFSETQ. Trimming stripped 0 bases from V and 3 bases from J, with 21 bases between. The CDR3 has 19 residues. CDR3 sequence reads: CASSLESSLRSRANEKLFF. CDR3 DNA sequence: TGCGCCAGCAGCTTGGAAAGCAGTTTGAGGTCGCGAGCTAATGAAAAACTGTTTTTT.

V and J are TRBV11-2 and TRBJ1-2; D is unresolved. The CDR3 loop spans 14 amino acids. From germline, CDR1 is SGHAT and CDR2 FQNNGV. The ends were cut back, 1 base at V and 4 bases at J, with 10 bases in the middle. In nucleotides, the CDR3 is TGTGCCAGCAGCTTAGCCCCCGGACTCTATGGCTACACCTTC. The encoded protein is CASSLAPGLYGYTF.